This T cell receptor (beta chain) is drawn from a study of blood T cell repertoires in COVID-19. There are 17 residues in the CDR3. The V end was cut by 2 bases, the J end by 0 bases, with 17 bases between. Germline CDR1 is SGHRS and CDR2 is YFSETQ. The table came from immunoSEQ multiplex PCR; TCRdb's copy has only in-frame clones and leaves some out. Among 28,000 or so clones listed, approximately 83% were seen once. This clone was counted once. The chain is built from TRBV5-1 and TRBJ2-5; D may be TRBD2 (6 bases). The sample was peripheral blood. This sequence originates from a woman aged 80 or over with COVID-19, enrolled during active disease. The CDR3 coding sequence is TGCGCCAGCAGCTTTGAGATCGGGACTCTGTACCAAGAGACCCAGTACTTC. The encoded protein is CASSFEIGTLYQETQYF.